The 18 T cell receptor beta chains below all came from one sample that was sequenced in a study of T cell responses to AZD1222 COVID-19 vaccine (dated by TCRdb to about 2021). The library relied on the immunoSEQ multiplex PCR assay. Here the immuneACCESS table is served through TCRdb, limited to in-frame sequences with V and J called. Missing clones are a known gap in these copies; in checked studies unresolved V genes cover under half, and the rest lacks a known reason. This sample comprises tens of thousands of clones, 90% to 95% of them detected only once. The ten most abundant clones make up 5.2% of the sample. The time point label, as the study defines it: baseline before first vaccination. The label giving this sample's treatment or condition can be read as: meningococcal conjugate vaccine given as trial control. The sample in question was peripheral blood, obtained on day 0 of MenACWY control vaccination. The receptors stem from an adult in good health.

This chain uses TRBV4-3 with TRBJ1-1; no reliable D call. Germline CDR1 is LGHNA and CDR2 is YSLEER. The CDR3 length is 14 residues. The germline V and J ends were trimmed by 0 bases and 4 bases, with 9 bases remaining between them. Written as DNA, the CDR3 is TGCGCCAGCAGCCAAGACGGGAGGACCACTGAAGCTTTCTTT. This codes for CASSQDGRTTEAFF.

The chain joins TRBV11-1 to TRBJ1-1, with a weak D call TRBD1 (5 bases). Germline V gene lookup returns CDR1 SGHAT and CDR2 FQDESV (reference sequence). The germline V and J ends were trimmed by 5 bases and 4 bases, with 14 bases remaining between them. This CDR3 is built from 14 residues. The CDR3 spells CASSPGLLGTEAFF. CDR3 nucleotides: TGTGCCAGCAGCCCGGGACTGTTGGGCACTGAAGCTTTCTTT. The whole variable domain, remainder taken from reference TRBV11-1 and TRBJ1-1, is EAEVAQSPRYKITEKSQAVAFWCDPISGHATLYWYRQILGQGPELLVQFQDESVVDDSQLPKDRFSAERLKGVDSTLKIQPAELGDSAMYLCASSPGLLGTEAFFGQGTRLTVV.

In this sample, this clone turned up once. The chain couples TRBV10-1 to TRBJ2-7, with 7 bases that match TRBD2. With 4 bases clipped from V and 6 bases from J, the junction kept 9 bases outside the gene matches. Germline assignment: CDR1 WNHNN and CDR2 SYGVQD (reference sequence). This CDR3 is built from 14 residues. The CDR3 loop reads CASSGRDYRSEQYF. CDR3 DNA sequence: TGCGCCAGCAGTGGACGGGACTACCGGAGCGAGCAGTACTTC.

V gene TRBV28 combines with J gene TRBJ2-7; D is possibly TRBD2 (8 bases). Per the germline V gene, CDR1 is MDHEN and CDR2 is SYDVKM. V lost 3 bases, J lost 3 bases, and 18 bases lay in between. CDR3 length: 16 residues. The CDR3: CASSFLGTAGVYEQYF. The CDR3 DNA sequence: TGTGCCAGCAGTTTCCTCGGGACAGCGGGAGTCTACGAGCAGTACTTC.

The CDR3 spells CASSLGASGRTGELFF. The CDR3 DNA reads as TGTGCCAGCAGCTTAGGGGCTAGCGGGAGAACCGGGGAGCTGTTTTTT. This chain connects TRBV7-3 to TRBJ2-2; 10 bases are shared with TRBD2. The V gene's germline CDR1 is SGHTA and CDR2 FQGTGA. The CDR3 is made up of 16 amino acids. Germline trimming cut 2 bases from V and 5 bases from J; bases unmatched to any gene: 5.

This clone came up a few times. V gene TRBV9 combines with J gene TRBJ2-3; D unresolved. CDR1 is SGDLS, CDR2 YYNGEE, per germline. The V and J ends lost 1 base and 6 bases respectively, with 9 bases between them. CDR3 length equals 13 residues. The CDR3 nucleotides are TGTGCCAGCAGCGTAAGTCTGGACGATACGCAGTATTTT. It is translated as CASSVSLDDTQYF.

The chain carries TRBV5-8 and TRBJ2-7, with TRBD1 matching 10 bases. From germline, CDR1 is SGHTS and CDR2 YDEGEE. The trim removed 0 bases at V and 2 bases at J, leaving 5 bases unmatched. The CDR3 spans 16 residues. The CDR3 is CASSLEDRGLPYEQYF. In DNA, the CDR3 is TGTGCCAGCAGCTTGGAAGACAGGGGGCTTCCCTACGAGCAGTACTTC.

The chain carries TRBV6-2 or TRBV6-3 and TRBJ1-5; 11 bases align to TRBD1. CDR3 size: 16 residues. Germline assignment: CDR1 MNHEY and CDR2 SVGEGT. J lost 6 bases, V lost 2 bases, and 6 bases had no gene match. CDR3 protein: CASSYAGTGGSQPQHF. CDR3 sequence (DNA): TGTGCCAGCAGTTACGCCGGGACAGGGGGAAGTCAGCCCCAGCATTTT.

The chain uses TRBV6-5 and TRBJ2-2, with 7 positions matching TRBD2. Germline V lookup: CDR1 MNHEY, CDR2 SVGAGI. The CDR3 has 15 amino acids. J lost 6 bases, V lost 8 bases, and 12 bases had no gene match. The CDR3 DNA follows: TGTGCCAGCGGGAGAGGACTAGTTCAGGCCGGGGAGCTGTTTTTT. It specifies CASGRGLVQAGELFF.

The chain carries TRBV28 and TRBJ2-1; TRBD2 matches at 9 bases. This CDR3 is 15 amino acids long. V lost 2 bases and J lost 10; bases outside the gene matches: 9. The V gene's germline CDR1 is MDHEN and CDR2 SYDVKM. The CDR3 spells CASSLAGGSNVEQFF. The CDR3 coding sequence is TGTGCCAGCAGTTTAGCGGGAGGGTCCAATGTGGAGCAGTTCTTC.

The chain uses TRBV27 and TRBJ1-5; D is undetermined. CDR1 and CDR2 (germline): MNHEY, SMNVEV (reference sequence). V was pared by 1 base and J by 2 bases, with 9 bases between. The CDR3 loop spans 15 amino acids. The CDR3 sequence is CASSLFRGGNQPQHF. The DNA of the CDR3 is TGTGCCAGCAGTTTATTCCGTGGGGGCAATCAGCCCCAGCATTTT.

The rearrangement joins TRBV19 to TRBJ1-5; D is undetermined. The germline V and J ends were trimmed by 0 bases and 0 bases, with 6 bases remaining between them. This CDR3 has 15 residues. Looked up from germline, CDR1 is LNHDA and CDR2 is SQIVND (reference sequence). The CDR3 here is CASSIDGSSNQPQHF. For the CDR3, the DNA is TGTGCCAGTAGTATAGATGGCAGTAGCAATCAGCCCCAGCATTTT.

This sequence joins TRBV6-5 and TRBJ1-1, with D possibly being TRBD1 (5 bases). Germline V gene sequence: CDR1 MNHEY, CDR2 SVGAGI. This CDR3 has 14 residues. Trimming took off 2 bases at V and 0 bases at J, with 7 bases between the two ends. CDR3 nucleotides: TGTGCCAGCAGTTACGGGACGGTGAACACTGAAGCTTTCTTT. Protein product: CASSYGTVNTEAFF.

This clone showed up just once. The chain has TRBV28 and TRBJ1-5; the D is unclear. Germline V gene sequence: CDR1 MDHEN, CDR2 SYDVKM. V dropped 4 bases and J dropped 0 bases, with 13 bases sitting between them. There are 16 residues in the CDR3. CDR3 DNA sequence: TGTGCCAGCAGTTCACTTAGGAGGCTTAGCAATCAGCCCCAGCATTTT. Protein sequence: CASSSLRRLSNQPQHF.

The chain has TRBV19 and TRBJ2-4; D unresolved. Per the germline V gene, CDR1 is LNHDA and CDR2 is SQIVND (reference sequence). V lost 2 bases and J 7 bases, leaving 9 bases between the germline ends. CDR3 length equals 13 residues. The CDR3 coding sequence is TGTGCCAGTAGTATATCACGGGCGAACATTCAGTACTTC. Amino acids: CASSISRANIQYF.

DNA of the CDR3: TGTGCCAGCAGTGACAGGGGAAATTCACCCCTCCACTTT. Translated, it gives CASSDRGNSPLHF. J is TRBJ1-6 and V is TRBV6-6; TRBD1 aligns across 8 bases. V lost 5 bases, J lost 7 bases, and 1 base stayed unmatched. The CDR3 runs to 13 residues. CDR1 MNHNY and CDR2 SVGAGI come from the germline V gene (reference sequence).

The chain employs TRBV7-6 and TRBJ2-1; 8 bases map to TRBD2. The CDR3 extends over 19 amino acids. V gave up 0 bases and J gave up 5 bases; unmatched junction bases: 15. The germline gives CDR1 SGHVS, CDR2 FNYEAQ. CDR3 nucleotide sequence: TGTGCCAGCAGCTTAGCGGTCCCACTAACTAGCGGAGCTAACAATGAGCAGTTCTTC. Its translation is CASSLAVPLTSGANNEQFF.

The J gene is TRBJ2-2, the V gene TRBV7-6; D perhaps matches TRBD2 (6 bases). V lost 5 bases and J lost 1, with 14 bases in between. The germline V gene encodes CDR1 SGHVS and CDR2 FNYEAQ. The CDR3 loop spans 16 amino acids. In nucleotides, the CDR3 is TGTGCCAGCAGCAACCCTCAGGGACTGAACACCGGGGAGCTGTTTTTT. Encoded protein: CASSNPQGLNTGELFF.